One and the same sample provided the 11 T cell receptor beta chains below, sequenced in a study of monozygotic twins with inflammatory bowel disease. TCRdb processed the 5' RACE reads again and assigns one entry to each CDR3 protein, with no DNA. This sample's table reports about 450,000 distinct CDR3 sequences. The specimen was blood. Source of these receptors: a human donor with ulcerative colitis or Crohn's disease, or a healthy co-twin of an affected twin (not recorded which).

This chain connects TRBV27 to TRBJ2-2. The CDR3 runs 15 residues. Germline V gene sequence: CDR1 MNHEY, CDR2 SMNVEV (reference sequence). Here the CDR3 reads CASLRVGANTGELFF.

This rearrangement joins TRBV6-5 to TRBJ2-1; the D call of TRBD2 rests on TCRdb alone, since no DNA is present to check it. This CDR3 region has 16 residues. Germline CDR1 is MNHEY and CDR2 is SVGAGI. The CDR3 loop is CASSYSPAGGPGEQFF.

The gene calls are TRBV19 and TRBJ2-2; TCRdb lists TRBD1, though no DNA is available to test this call. The CDR3 is 13 amino acids. Germline-derived CDR1 and CDR2 are LNHDA and SQIVND (reference sequence). The CDR3 is CASSNPGTGELFF.

The chain has TRBV7-2 and TRBJ2-6. The germline CDR1 and CDR2 sequences are SGHTA and FQGNSA. This CDR3 comprises 15 residues. The chain's CDR3 is CASSLNSPGANVLTF.

This CDR3 reads CSASRASGGYEQYF. V and J are TRBV20-1 and TRBJ2-7; with no DNA, the TCRdb D assignment of TRBD2 cannot be verified. Germline CDR1 reads DFQATT; CDR2 reads SNEGSKA (reference sequence). The CDR3 has 14 amino acids.

Here the CDR3 reads CASSLQGVGGQPQHF. The genes are TRBV5-5 and TRBJ1-5; TCRdb gives TRBD1 as the D gene, but with no DNA this cannot be confirmed. This CDR3 has 15 amino acids. Germline V gene sequence: CDR1 SGHKS, CDR2 YYEKEE (reference sequence).

The rearrangement uses TRBV5-1 and TRBJ1-1; TCRdb calls TRBD1, which cannot be checked without DNA. This CDR3 spans 14 amino acids. From germline, CDR1 is SGHRS and CDR2 YFSETQ. Here the CDR3 reads CASYPGSTNTEAFF.

The rearrangement joins TRBV20-1 to TRBJ2-1; TCRdb's D call of TRBD2 is untestable without DNA. CDR1 DFQATT and CDR2 SNEGSKA come from the germline V gene (reference sequence). The CDR3 length is 14 residues. The CDR3 region is CSASGSESYNEQFF.

The chain joins TRBV7-9 to TRBJ1-1; TCRdb designates TRBD1, a call that cannot be tested without DNA. CDR1 is SEHNR and CDR2 is FQNEAQ in the germline V gene (reference sequence). There are 14 residues in the CDR3. CDR3 amino acids: CASSLEDSFTEAFF.

J is TRBJ2-7 and V is TRBV27; TCRdb indicates TRBD2, and absent DNA this call remains unverified. The CDR3 is 15 residues long. Germline V gene lookup returns CDR1 MNHEY and CDR2 SMNVEV (reference sequence). The CDR3 protein is CASREGTSGRGEQYF.

V is TRBV9 and J is TRBJ2-7; TCRdb reports TRBD2, a call that lacks DNA to check it against. Germline CDR1 and CDR2: SGDLS and YYNGEE. CDR3 length equals 15 residues. This CDR3 reads CASSVGGGSGYEQYF.